These T cell receptor beta chains were read from a single sample in a study of shared clonotypes between healthy human individuals. TCRdb's table, derived via immunoSEQ multiplex PCR, lists solely in-frame clones and lacks some. The top ten hold approximately 0.37% of the sample, which has around 2.5 million clones, approximately 94% seen once. The sample taken for sequencing was naive CD4+ T cells from PBMCs. Receptor source: a man between 18 and 29 years old in good health. Some clones in this sample may be carry-over from other donors' samples. Each CDR3 is given with its conserved first and last residue. The D gene is left open where the match is weak. Expanded clones are given a class, and other clones once, few, many or no size at all.

abundance | j_gene | d_gene | v_gene | CDR3aa | CDR3nt
once | TRBJ2-3 | TRBD1 | TRBV7-9 | CASSQPRDRGQEVTQYF | TGTGCCAGCAGCCAACCACGCGACAGGGGGCAGGAGGTTACGCAGTATTTT
once | TRBJ2-1 | TRBD2 | TRBV5-6 | CASSQGLAGGEFF | TGTGCCAGCAGCCAGGGACTAGCGGGAGGTGAGTTCTTC
NA | TRBJ2-2 | NA | TRBV18 | CASSPPGRTGELFF | TGTGCCAGCTCACCTCCGGGACGTACCGGGGAGCTGTTTTTT
NA | TRBJ2-5 | NA | TRBV7-2 | CASSFARETQYF | TGTGCCAGCAGCTTTGCGCGGGAGACCCAGTACTTC
NA | TRBJ2-7 | NA | TRBV7-9 | CASSPSLRAAKPYEQYF | TGTGCCAGCAGCCCATCACTCAGGGCGGCCAAACCCTACGAGCAGTACTTC
once | TRBJ1-3 | NA | TRBV7-2 | CASSLYLNTIYF | TGTGCCAGCAGCCTATATTTAAACACCATATATTTT
NA | TRBJ2-2 | NA | TRBV19 | CASNHIGTGELFF | TGTGCCAGCAATCACATCGGCACCGGGGAGCTGTTTTTT
few | TRBJ1-4 | TRBD1 | TRBV28 | CASSHRQGAREKLFF | TGTGCCAGCAGTCACCGACAGGGGGCTCGTGAAAAACTGTTTTTT
NA | TRBJ2-3 | TRBD2 | TRBV4-3 | CASSQGTRLAGSTDTQYF | TGCGCCAGCAGCCAAGGAACGAGGCTAGCGGGGAGCACAGATACGCAGTATTTT
NA | TRBJ2-2 | TRBD1 | TRBV19 | CASSRVGTGGRTGELFF | TGTGCCAGTAGTCGTGTCGGGACAGGGGGCCGGACCGGGGAGCTGTTTTTT
NA | TRBJ2-1 | TRBD2 | TRBV18 | CASSPIAGSYNEQFF | TGTGCCAGCTCACCAATAGCGGGATCGTACAATGAGCAGTTCTTC
NA | TRBJ2-3 | NA | TRBV7-8 | CASSLNWGGTDTQYF | TGTGCCAGCAGCTTAAATTGGGGCGGCACAGATACGCAGTATTTT
once | TRBJ2-1 | TRBD2 | TRBV7-7 | CASSNSGSSYNEQFF | TGTGCCAGCAGCAATAGCGGGAGCTCCTACAATGAGCAGTTCTTC
NA | TRBJ2-7 | TRBD2 | TRBV7-6 | CASSLQLAGYSEQYF | TGTGCCAGCAGCTTACAACTAGCGGGATACTCCGAGCAGTACTTC
NA | TRBJ2-2 | TRBD2 | TRBV7-2 | CASSLVPSGVVTGELFF | TGTGCCAGCAGCTTAGTCCCTAGCGGGGTTGTCACCGGGGAGCTGTTTTTT
NA | TRBJ1-4 | TRBD1 | TRBV28 | CASSLLQGNEKLFF | TGTGCCAGCAGTTTATTACAGGGGAATGAAAAACTGTTTTTT
NA | TRBJ2-1 | NA | TRBV5-4 | CASSWGDRANNEQFF | TGTGCCAGCAGTTGGGGGGACAGAGCTAACAATGAGCAGTTCTTC
once | TRBJ1-5 | NA | TRBV27 | CASSFSQGNQPQHF | TGTGCCAGCAGTTTTTCCCAGGGCAATCAGCCCCAGCATTTT
NA | TRBJ2-1 | TRBD2 | TRBV27 | CASSLLLGGGDNEQFF | TGTGCCAGCAGTTTATTGTTGGGGGGAGGGGACAATGAGCAGTTCTTC
once | TRBJ1-2 | TRBD1 | TRBV5-1 | CASSIVTGSLEGYTF | TGCGCCAGCAGCATTGTGACAGGGTCGTTAGAGGGCTACACCTTC
NA | TRBJ2-1 | TRBD1 | TRBV4-1 | CASSRGTAYNEQFF | TGCGCCAGCAGCCGGGGGACAGCTTACAATGAGCAGTTCTTC
NA | TRBJ2-5 | NA | TRBV28 | CASSPERALKGETQYF | TGTGCCAGCAGCCCCGAGAGGGCCCTAAAAGGGGAGACCCAGTACTTC
once | TRBJ2-3 | TRBD2 | TRBV27 | CASSTWGLAPDTQYF | TGTGCCAGCAGTACGTGGGGACTAGCTCCAGATACGCAGTATTTT
NA | TRBJ2-3 | NA | TRBV6-6 | CASTSPGQTTADTQYF | TGTGCCAGCACTTCGCCGGGGCAGACCACAGCAGATACGCAGTATTTT
NA | TRBJ2-7 | TRBD1 | TRBV18 | CASSKGQYSYEQYF | TGTGCCAGCTCCAAGGGACAGTACTCCTACGAGCAGTACTTC
NA | TRBJ1-2 | NA | TRBV5-4 | CASRADTYYGYTF | TGTGCCTCGAGGGCAGACACGTACTATGGCTACACCTTC
NA | TRBJ1-3 | NA | TRBV9 | CASSVDPHSKITGNTIYF | TGTGCCAGCAGCGTAGACCCACACAGTAAAATTACCGGAAACACCATATATTTT
NA | TRBJ1-2 | TRBD1 | TRBV30 | CAWSIGQGYGYTF | TGTGCCTGGAGTATTGGACAGGGATATGGCTACACCTTC
few | TRBJ1-5 | TRBD1 | TRBV10-1 | CASSVDRPDLRPQHF | TGCGCCAGCAGTGTGGACAGGCCCGACTTACGGCCCCAGCATTTT
few | TRBJ1-3 | NA | TRBV5-1 | CASSLVGSSGNTIYF | TGCGCCAGCAGCTTGGTGGGGAGCTCTGGAAACACCATATATTTT
NA | TRBJ2-7 | TRBD2 | TRBV10-1 | CASSELGRARWEQYF | TGCGCCAGCAGTGAGTTGGGGAGGGCCAGATGGGAGCAGTACTTC
NA | TRBJ1-4 | NA | TRBV5-6 | CASSLMANEKLFF | TGTGCCAGCAGCTTGATGGCTAATGAAAAACTGTTTTTT
NA | TRBJ2-3 | NA | TRBV11-1 | CASSLRDTTDTQYF | TGTGCCAGCAGCCTACGGGACACCACAGATACGCAGTATTTT
NA | TRBJ1-2 | TRBD1 | TRBV4-1 | CASSQPGQVYGYTF | TGCGCCAGCAGCCAACCGGGACAGGTATATGGCTACACCTTC
NA | TRBJ2-7 | TRBD2 | TRBV7-9 | CASSQTSGRPRGYEQYF | TGTGCCAGCAGCCAGACTAGCGGGAGGCCCCGAGGCTACGAGCAGTACTTC
NA | TRBJ2-2 | TRBD1 | TRBV7-3 | CASSSQGKNTGELFF | TGTGCCAGCAGCTCACAGGGGAAGAACACCGGGGAGCTGTTTTTT
NA | TRBJ2-7 | NA | TRBV11-2 | CASSLAGGSSYEQYF | TGTGCCAGCAGCTTAGCGGGCGGGTCATCCTACGAGCAGTACTTC
NA | TRBJ1-1 | NA | TRBV7-3 | CASSLSWGMNTEAFF | TGTGCCAGCAGCTTAAGTTGGGGTATGAACACTGAAGCTTTCTTT
NA | TRBJ2-3 | NA | TRBV19 | CASSMNRVTDTQYF | TGTGCCAGTAGTATGAACAGGGTCACAGATACGCAGTATTTT
NA | TRBJ2-5 | NA | TRBV7-9 | CASSSAGVGTQYF | TGTGCCAGCAGCTCCGCGGGTGTTGGGACCCAGTACTTC
once | TRBJ1-2 | TRBD1 | TRBV5-4 | CASSFGLPRDSYGYTF | TGTGCCAGCAGCTTCGGCCTCCCGAGGGACAGCTATGGCTACACCTTC
NA | TRBJ2-2 | NA | TRBV5-4 | CASSFYVTMNTGELFF | TGTGCCAGCAGCTTTTACGTGACAATGAACACCGGGGAGCTGTTTTTT
once | TRBJ1-1 | NA | TRBV6-5 | CASTRSPAGDEAFF | TGTGCCAGCACTAGGAGCCCGGCAGGGGATGAAGCTTTCTTT
NA | TRBJ2-3 | NA | TRBV4-3 | CASSQALSSSTDTQYF | TGCGCCAGCAGCCAAGCCCTATCATCTAGCACAGATACGCAGTATTTT
NA | TRBJ2-7 | NA | TRBV11-3 | CASSPAGASYEQYF | TGTGCCAGCAGCCCAGCCGGGGCGTCCTACGAGCAGTACTTC
NA | TRBJ1-2 | TRBD1 | TRBV5-4 | CASTRTGSFYGYTF | TGTGCCAGCACCCGGACAGGATCCTTCTATGGCTACACCTTC
NA | TRBJ1-1 | TRBD1 | TRBV9 | CASSSRTGTGYTEAFF | TGTGCCAGCAGCTCTCGAACCGGGACAGGGTACACCGAAGCTTTCTTT
NA | TRBJ2-3 | NA | TRBV7-3 | CASSLGGNTDTQYF | TGTGCCAGCAGCTTAGGCGGGAACACAGATACGCAGTATTTT
once | TRBJ2-3 | TRBD2 | TRBV7-9 | CASSLAGLAGRDTQYF | TGTGCCAGCAGCTTAGCGGGGCTAGCGGGAAGAGATACGCAGTATTTT
NA | TRBJ1-3 | TRBD1 | TRBV5-1 | CASSLVAGQKGAGNTIYF | TGCGCCAGCAGCTTGGTCGCGGGACAGAAGGGGGCCGGAAACACCATATATTTT
NA | TRBJ2-2 | NA | TRBV6-5 | CATSGASLNTGELFF | TGTGCCACCTCCGGGGCTAGCCTGAACACCGGGGAGCTGTTTTTT
NA | TRBJ2-3 | TRBD2 | TRBV27 | CASSRLAGLTDTQYF | TGTGCCAGCAGCAGACTAGCGGGACTCACAGATACGCAGTATTTT
NA | TRBJ2-5 | TRBD2 | TRBV7-2 | CASSSSGSLKVTQYF | TGTGCCAGCAGCAGTAGCGGGAGCTTAAAGGTGACCCAGTACTTC
NA | TRBJ2-2 | NA | TRBV11-3 | CASSLGGNTGELFF | TGTGCCAGCAGCTTAGGGGGGAACACCGGGGAGCTGTTTTTT